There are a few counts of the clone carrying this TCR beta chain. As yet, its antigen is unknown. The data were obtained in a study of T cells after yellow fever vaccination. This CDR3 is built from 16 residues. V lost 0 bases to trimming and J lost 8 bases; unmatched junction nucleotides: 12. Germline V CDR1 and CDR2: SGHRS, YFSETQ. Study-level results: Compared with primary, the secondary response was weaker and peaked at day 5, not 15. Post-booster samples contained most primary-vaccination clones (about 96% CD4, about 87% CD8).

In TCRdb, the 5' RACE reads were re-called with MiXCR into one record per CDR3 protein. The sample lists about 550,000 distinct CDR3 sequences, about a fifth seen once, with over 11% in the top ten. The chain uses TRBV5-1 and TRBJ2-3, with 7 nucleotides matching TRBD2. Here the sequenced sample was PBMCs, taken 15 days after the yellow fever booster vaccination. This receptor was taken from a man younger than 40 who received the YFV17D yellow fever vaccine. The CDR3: CASSLVGLAETATQYF. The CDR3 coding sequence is TGCGCCAGCAGCTTGGTGGGTCTAGCGGAGACCGCTACGCAGTATTTT.